The present T cell receptor beta chain was sequenced within a study of T-cell reconstitution after alpha-beta-depleted transplantation in children. Overall study results and limits: Reported findings indicate that, about two months after transplant, alpha-beta T cells came from several hundred expanded clones, which were derived from non-depleted graft cells. Surviving recipient T cells and intrathymic progenitors accounted for some patients' high TCRbeta diversity at day 60. A year post-transplant, T-cell counts and diversity derived mostly from newly produced T cells.

Germline V gene lookup returns CDR1 KGHSH and CDR2 LQKENI. V shed 2 bases, J shed 0 bases, and the junction held 9 bases outside the gene matches. The CDR3 length is 18 residues. Molecular barcoding with unique molecular identifiers was used for the TCRbeta library. Each CDR3 protein gets one entry after TCRdb re-called the PCR reads with MiXCR. This sample yields about 300,000 distinct CDR3 sequences, of which approximately 7.3% are seen a single time; 9.1% belongs to the top ten. Comments on this clonotype: Its antigen is unknown.

The TCR comes from a female patient aged 2 to 10 who had a stem cell transplant for Fanconi anemia, so the T cells may come from the graft donor. The material was peripheral blood, obtained 360 days after TCRalphabeta/CD19-depleted stem cell transplant. This chain connects TRBV18 to TRBJ2-7; 11 bases line up with TRBD2. This CDR3 reads CASSPLTSGASRSYEQYF. The CDR3 nucleotides read TGTGCCAGCTCACCATTGACTAGCGGGGCTTCCCGCTCCTACGAGCAGTACTTC.